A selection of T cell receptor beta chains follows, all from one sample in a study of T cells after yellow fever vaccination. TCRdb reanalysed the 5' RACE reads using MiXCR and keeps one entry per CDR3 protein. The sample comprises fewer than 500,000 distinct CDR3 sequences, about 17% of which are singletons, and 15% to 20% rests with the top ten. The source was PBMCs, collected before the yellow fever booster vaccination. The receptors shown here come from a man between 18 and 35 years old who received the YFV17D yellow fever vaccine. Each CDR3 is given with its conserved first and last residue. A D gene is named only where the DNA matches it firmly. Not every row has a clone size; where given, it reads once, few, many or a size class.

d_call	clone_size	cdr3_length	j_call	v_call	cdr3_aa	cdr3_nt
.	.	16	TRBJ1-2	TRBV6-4	CASAPWGHGVSYGYTF	TGTGCCAGCGCTCCATGGGGGCATGGAGTTAGCTATGGCTACACCTTC
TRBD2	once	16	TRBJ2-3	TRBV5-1	CASSLASGLLTDTQYF	TGCGCCAGCAGCTTAGCTAGCGGGTTGCTCACAGATACGCAGTATTTT
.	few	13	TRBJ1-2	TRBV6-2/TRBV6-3	CASSWEGGYGYTF	TGTGCCAGCAGTTGGGAGGGAGGCTATGGCTACACCTTC
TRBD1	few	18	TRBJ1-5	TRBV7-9	CASSVRVGQDNSNQPQHF	TGTGCCAGCAGCGTAAGAGTCGGACAGGATAATAGCAATCAGCCCCAGCATTTT
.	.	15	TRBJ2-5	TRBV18	CASSPPSGREETQYF	TGTGCCAGCTCACCACCGTCAGGCAGAGAAGAGACCCAGTACTTC
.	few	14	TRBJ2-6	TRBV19	CASSLIAGANVLTF	TGTGCCAGTAGTCTCATCGCTGGGGCCAACGTCCTGACTTTC
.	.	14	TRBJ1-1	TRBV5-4	CASSFYQVSTEAFF	TGTGCCAGCAGCTTTTATCAGGTTTCCACTGAAGCTTTCTTT
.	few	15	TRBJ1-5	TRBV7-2	CASTLDGGMNQPQHF	TGTGCCAGCACCCTGGACGGGGGGATGAATCAGCCCCAGCATTTT
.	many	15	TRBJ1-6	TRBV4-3	CASSQRDGGRSPLHF	TGCGCCAGCAGCCAAAGGGATGGGGGTCGGTCACCCCTCCACTTT
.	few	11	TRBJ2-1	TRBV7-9	CASSANLATAF	TGTGCCAGCAGCGCCAACCTAGCGACGGCTTTC
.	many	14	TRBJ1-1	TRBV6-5	CASCYAGANTEAFF	TGTGCCAGCTGTTACGCGGGCGCGAACACTGAAGCTTTCTTT
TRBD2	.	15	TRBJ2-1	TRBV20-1	CSAPRFGGGANEQFF	TGCAGTGCTCCCCGCTTTGGCGGGGGGGCCAATGAGCAGTTCTTC
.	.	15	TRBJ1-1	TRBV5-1	CASSLAPGRNTEAFF	TGCGCCAGCAGCTTGGCCCCGGGGAGGAACACTGAAGCTTTCTTT
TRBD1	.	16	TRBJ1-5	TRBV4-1	CASSLSGTGGNQPQHF	TGCGCCAGCAGCCTTTCCGGGACAGGCGGCAATCAGCCCCAGCATTTT
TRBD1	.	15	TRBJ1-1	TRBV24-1	CATSDSPGGNTEAFF	TGTGCCACCAGTGATTCCCCAGGGGGGAACACTGAAGCTTTCTTT
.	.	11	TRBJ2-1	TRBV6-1	CASRENNEQFF	TGTGCCAGCAGAGAAAACAATGAGCAGTTCTTC